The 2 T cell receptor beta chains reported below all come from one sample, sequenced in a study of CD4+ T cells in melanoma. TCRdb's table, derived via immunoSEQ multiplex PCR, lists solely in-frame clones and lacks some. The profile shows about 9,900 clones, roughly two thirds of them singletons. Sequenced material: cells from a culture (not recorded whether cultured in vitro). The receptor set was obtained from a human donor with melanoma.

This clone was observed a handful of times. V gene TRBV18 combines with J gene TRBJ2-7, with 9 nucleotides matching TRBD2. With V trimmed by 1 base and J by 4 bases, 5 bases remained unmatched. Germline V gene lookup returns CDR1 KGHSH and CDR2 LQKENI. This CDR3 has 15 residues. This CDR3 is CASSPQGSGGYEQYF. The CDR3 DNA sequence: TGTGCCAGCTCACCACAGGGGAGCGGGGGGTACGAGCAGTACTTC. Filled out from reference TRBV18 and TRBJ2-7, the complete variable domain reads NAGVMQNPRHLVRRRGQEARLRCSPMKGHSHVYWYRQLPEEGLKFMVYLQKENIIDESGMPKERFSAEFPKEGPSILRIQQVVRGDSAAYFCASSPQGSGGYEQYFGPGTRLTVT.

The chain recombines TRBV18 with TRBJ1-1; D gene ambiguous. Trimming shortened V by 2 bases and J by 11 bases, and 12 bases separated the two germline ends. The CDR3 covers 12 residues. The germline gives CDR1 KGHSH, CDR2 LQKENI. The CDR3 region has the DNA TGTGCCAGCTCACCAATGAGGTGGGAGGCTTTCTTT. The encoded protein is CASSPMRWEAFF.